One sample yielded the 30 T cell receptor beta chains listed below, sequenced in a study of cytomegalovirus exposure and HLA in healthy donors. The PCR ran on 60 Vbeta and 13 Jbeta primers. The protocol was immunoSEQ multiplex PCR, while the TCRdb copy is restricted to in-frame clones and leaves out a portion. The sample records some 120,000 clones, under 12% being singletons. The sequenced sample consisted of PBMCs. The receptors originated from a young woman in good health and CMV-seropositive.

This clone has more than one count but fewer than ten. This chain joins TRBV30 and TRBJ1-3; D not resolved. Trimming left V 5 bases short and J 2 bases short, with 10 bases between. The germline V gene has CDR1 GTSNPN and CDR2 SVGIG (reference sequence). The CDR3 consists of 13 residues. This CDR3 reads CAWVSGPGNTIYF. CDR3 coding DNA: TGTGCCTGGGTCTCGGGTCCTGGAAACACCATATATTTT.

The V gene is TRBV6-1, the J gene TRBJ2-7; no definite D call. This CDR3 comprises 14 residues. V lost 4 bases and J lost 3, with 13 bases in between. The germline V gene has CDR1 MNHNS and CDR2 SASEGT. The CDR3 nucleotides read TGTGCCAGCAGTGTCCTTGTCTCCGGCTACGAGCAGTACTTC. Translated, it gives CASSVLVSGYEQYF.

This clone has more than one count but fewer than ten. V usage is TRBV6-1 and J usage is TRBJ1-6; D is unclear. This CDR3 is built from 12 residues. CDR1 is MNHNS and CDR2 is SASEGT in the germline V gene. The germline V and J ends were trimmed by 7 bases and 2 bases, with 3 bases remaining between them. The CDR3 region has the DNA TGTGCCAGCAAGCCCTATAATTCACCCCTCCACTTT. Encoded protein: CASKPYNSPLHF.

This clone was seen only a few times. The chain has TRBV6-5 and TRBJ2-6; D might be TRBD1 (5 bases). The CDR3 is 15 amino acids. Germline V gene data show CDR1 as MNHEY and CDR2 as SVGAGI. The ends were cut back, 5 bases at V and 1 base at J, with 9 bases in the middle. CDR3 protein: CASSKQESGANVLTF. The CDR3 DNA follows: TGTGCCAGCAGTAAACAGGAATCTGGGGCCAACGTCCTGACTTTC.

This clone was counted between two and nine times. The V call is TRBV28, the J call TRBJ2-1, with TRBD2 matching 7 bases. The CDR3 is made up of 15 amino acids. V gave up 11 bases and J gave up 6 bases; unmatched junction bases: 16. The germline gives CDR1 MDHEN, CDR2 SYDVKM. CDR3 residues: CAVFEAGVSFNEQFF. CDR3 sequence (DNA): TGTGCCGTTTTCGAGGCGGGAGTATCTTTCAATGAGCAGTTCTTC. The whole variable domain, filled in from reference TRBV28 and TRBJ2-1, reads DVKVTQSSRYLVKRTGEKVFLECVQDMDHENMFWYRQDPGLGLRLIYFSYDVKMKEKGDIPEGYSVSREKKERFSLILESASTNQTSMYLCAVFEAGVSFNEQFFGPGTRLTVL.

This clone was picked up a small number of times. The chain employs TRBV5-8 and TRBJ1-5; 9 bases align to TRBD1. The ends lost 1 base at V and 6 bases at J; junction bases unmatched: 5. CDR1 SGHTS and CDR2 YDEGEE come from the germline V gene. The CDR3 is made up of 15 amino acids. CDR3 in amino acids: CASSLFPTGGQPQHF. CDR3 bases: TGTGCCAGCAGCTTGTTCCCGACAGGGGGTCAGCCCCAGCATTTT.

The V call is TRBV30, the J call TRBJ2-3, with 7 bases fitting TRBD1. Per the germline V gene, CDR1 is GTSNPN and CDR2 is SVGIG (reference sequence). V trimming: 4 bases; J trimming: 8 bases; junction bases outside the gene matches: 9. The CDR3 is made up of 13 amino acids. The CDR3 here is CAWTRQGLVTQYF. CDR3 coding DNA: TGTGCCTGGACTAGACAGGGTCTTGTTACGCAGTATTTT.

This clone was counted between two and nine times. The chain recombines TRBV9 with TRBJ2-1; perhaps TRBD2 as D (5 bases). There are 15 residues in the CDR3. Trimming stripped 1 base from V and 2 bases from J, with 10 bases between. CDR1 is SGDLS, CDR2 YYNGEE, per germline. CDR3 in amino acids: CASSVPGGPYNEQFF. The CDR3 nucleotides are TGTGCCAGCAGCGTACCCGGAGGCCCCTACAATGAGCAGTTCTTC. Based on the CDR3 plus reference TRBV9 and TRBJ2-1, the full variable domain is DSGVTQTPKHLITATGQRVTLRCSPRSGDLSVYWYQQSLDQGLQFLIQYYNGEERAKGNILERFSAQQFPDLHSELNLSSLELGDSALYFCASSVPGGPYNEQFFGPGTRLTVL.

This clone occurred a few times. V and J are TRBV2 and TRBJ1-2; D ambiguous. The CDR3 is 14 residues long. V was shortened by 5 bases and J by 8 bases, with 18 bases between the two germline ends. The germline CDR1 and CDR2 sequences are SNHLY and FYNNEI. The CDR3, as DNA: TGTGCCAGCAGTACGGACTCCAGCCTCGGCGGCTACACCTTC. Translation gives CASSTDSSLGGYTF.

The J gene is TRBJ1-2, the V gene TRBV27; D is perhaps TRBD1 (6 bases). V lost 9 bases and J lost 5, with 19 bases in between. Germline CDR1 and CDR2: MNHEY and SMNVEV (reference sequence). The CDR3 runs 14 residues. The CDR3 reads CASRADGTPYGYTF. The CDR3 DNA follows: TGTGCCAGTCGTGCCGACGGGACACCGTATGGCTACACCTTC.

This clone was seen only a few times. The gene calls are TRBV30 and TRBJ1-2; D is ambiguous. The V end was cut by 3 bases, the J end by 8 bases, with 16 bases between. CDR3 length: 13 residues. The germline V gene encodes CDR1 GTSNPN and CDR2 SVGIG (reference sequence). The CDR3: CAWRERGRYGYTF. The CDR3 DNA reads TGTGCCTGGAGGGAAAGAGGGAGGTACGGCTACACCTTC.

This clone was picked up a small number of times. This chain joins TRBV9 and TRBJ1-1; 12 nucleotides agree with TRBD1. The CDR3 contains 17 residues. V trimming: 4 bases; J trimming: 1 base; junction bases outside the gene matches: 8. The germline V gene encodes CDR1 SGDLS and CDR2 YYNGEE. Here the CDR3 reads CASSLGTGGPGNTEAFF. The CDR3 DNA is TGTGCCAGCAGCCTAGGGACAGGGGGCCCTGGGAACACTGAAGCTTTCTTT.

This clone was seen a handful of times. This chain connects TRBV27 to TRBJ2-2; perhaps TRBD2 as D (5 bases). This CDR3 has 13 residues. Germline V gene lookup returns CDR1 MNHEY and CDR2 SMNVEV (reference sequence). Trimming removed 3 bases from V and 5 bases from J, with 7 bases in between. DNA for the CDR3: TGTGCCAGCAGTTTCGGGGATACCGGGGAGCTGTTTTTT. Translating gives CASSFGDTGELFF.

The CDR3: CASSQGTGMTDTQYF. DNA of the CDR3: TGTGCCAGCAGCCAAGGGACAGGGATGACAGATACGCAGTATTTT. V and J are TRBV14 and TRBJ2-3; TRBD1 agrees at 8 bases. V dropped 1 base and J dropped 3; count of bases not matched to a gene: 3. This CDR3 is 15 amino acids long. Germline V lookup: CDR1 SGHDN, CDR2 FVKESK.

A few counts support this clone. J is TRBJ2-2 and V is TRBV5-4, with 10 bases that match TRBD1. Germline V lookup: CDR1 SGHNT, CDR2 YYREEE (reference sequence). The CDR3 runs 15 residues. The ends lost 4 bases at V and 4 bases at J; junction bases unmatched: 4. CDR3 coding DNA: TGTGCCAGCAGCCCGGGACAGGGGCTCACCGGGGAGCTGTTTTTT. It specifies CASSPGQGLTGELFF.

This clone has only a few counts. CDR3: CAISAGETYEQYF. The DNA of the CDR3 is TGTGCCATCTCTGCGGGAGAAACCTACGAGCAGTACTTC. This chain links TRBV10-3 with TRBJ2-7, with 7 bases aligning to TRBD2. Trimming removed 8 bases from V and 2 bases from J; junction bases left unmatched: 6. The CDR3 totals 13 residues. Germline values: CDR1 ENHRY, CDR2 SYGVKD.

A few counts support this clone. The rearrangement uses TRBV11-3 and TRBJ1-2, with D possibly TRBD1 on 6 matching bases. CDR3 length: 15 amino acids. Germline assignment: CDR1 SGHNT and CDR2 YENEEA. With 2 bases removed from V and 6 bases from J, the gap between germline ends came to 16 bases. The CDR3 protein is CASSLIAGVTDGYTF. In DNA, the CDR3 is TGTGCCAGCAGCTTAATTGCAGGGGTTACGGATGGCTACACCTTC.

This clone was recorded a few times. This chain uses TRBV11-3 with TRBJ2-1; TRBD2 matches at 13 bases. The junction had 4 bases not matched to a gene; V was cut back by 0 bases and J by 14 bases. CDR1 is SGHNT and CDR2 is YENEEA in the germline V gene. The CDR3 covers 14 residues. CDR3 bases: TGTGCCAGCAGCTTAGATCCGACTAGCGGGAGGAAGTTCTTC. This sequence encodes CASSLDPTSGRKFF.

V is TRBV7-2 and J is TRBJ2-7, with TRBD2 identical over 8 bases. Looked up from germline, CDR1 is SGHTA and CDR2 is FQGNSA. There are 16 residues in the CDR3. The ends lost 1 base at V and 0 bases at J; junction bases unmatched: 5. The CDR3 DNA follows: TGTGCCAGCAGCTTAGTCGGGGGGACTAGCTCCTACGAGCAGTACTTC. This sequence encodes CASSLVGGTSSYEQYF.

The chain is built from TRBV30 and TRBJ1-5, with D unclear. Trimming pared 1 base from V and 3 bases from J, leaving 7 bases between. Germline CDR1 GTSNPN, CDR2 SVGIG (reference sequence). CDR3 length: 13 residues. CDR3 sequence: CAWSANTNQPQHF. The CDR3 DNA reads as TGTGCCTGGAGTGCAAACACCAATCAGCCCCAGCATTTT.

The chain joins TRBV6-1 to TRBJ2-4; D is possibly TRBD2 (6 bases). This CDR3 spans 13 amino acids. Germline V lookup: CDR1 MNHNS, CDR2 SASEGT. V was trimmed by 8 bases and J by 0 bases, leaving 8 bases between them. CDR3 sequence (DNA): TGTGCCAGCGGGACTCTAGCCAAAAACATTCAGTACTTC. The encoded protein is CASGTLAKNIQYF.

This clone came up a few times. The rearrangement links TRBV28 to TRBJ2-6; 7 bases agree with TRBD1. The CDR3 sequence is 17 residues long. V shed 2 bases, J shed 0 bases, and the junction held 4 bases outside the gene matches. From germline, CDR1 is MDHEN and CDR2 SYDVKM. The CDR3 reads CASSLGTAHSGANVLTF. CDR3 DNA sequence: TGTGCCAGCAGTTTAGGGACAGCACACTCTGGGGCCAACGTCCTGACTTTC.

This clone came up a few times. The chain joins TRBV6-5 to TRBJ1-2, with 9 bases that match TRBD1. Germline V CDR1 and CDR2: MNHEY, SVGAGI. V was clipped by 8 bases and J by 8 bases; unmatched bases: 9. This CDR3 region has 13 residues. CDR3 sequence: CASGRQGEWGYTF. The CDR3 DNA sequence: TGTGCCAGCGGTAGACAGGGGGAGTGGGGCTACACCTTC.

This clone was observed a handful of times. In DNA, the CDR3 is TGCGCCAGCAGCTTATCGACTGGACTAGCGGGAGGGCAGGGTGAGCAGTTCTTC. Its translation: CASSLSTGLAGGQGEQFF. V usage is TRBV5-1 and J usage is TRBJ2-1; TRBD2 agrees at 15 bases. V lost 2 bases and J lost 9; bases outside the gene matches: 12. Per the germline V gene, CDR1 is SGHRS and CDR2 is YFSETQ. The CDR3 has 18 amino acids. The entire variable domain, with the rest obtained from reference TRBV5-1 and TRBJ2-1, is as follows: KAGVTQTPRYLIKTRGQQVTLSCSPISGHRSVSWYQQTPGQGLQFLFEYFSETQRNKGNFPGRFSGRQFSNSRSEMNVSTLELGDSALYLCASSLSTGLAGGQGEQFFGPGTRLTVL.

This clone turned up a few times. V and J are TRBV13 and TRBJ1-2, with D perhaps TRBD1 (6 bases). The germline V gene encodes CDR1 PRHDT and CDR2 FYEKMQ (reference sequence). Trimming stripped 4 bases from V and 7 bases from J, with 25 bases between. The CDR3 contains 17 residues. The CDR3: CASSSASGATLVGGYTF. The CDR3 nucleotides read TGTGCCAGCAGCTCCGCTTCAGGGGCCACGCTGGTGGGTGGCTACACCTTC. Full variable domain (missing parts from reference TRBV13 and TRBJ1-2): AAGVIQSPRHLIKEKRETATLKCYPIPRHDTVYWYQQGPGQDPQFLISFYEKMQSDKGSIPDRFSAQQFSDYHSELNMSSLELGDSALYFCASSSASGATLVGGYTFGSGTRLTVV.

The V call is TRBV30, the J call TRBJ2-1, with D possibly matching TRBD2 (5 bases). Germline-derived CDR1 and CDR2 are GTSNPN and SVGIG (reference sequence). V shed 1 base and J shed 8 bases, with 9 bases lying between them. This CDR3 is built from 12 residues. Here the CDR3 DNA reads TGTGCCTGGAGTGGGAGGTTTGATGAGCAGTTCTTC. It specifies CAWSGRFDEQFF.

The chain has TRBV30 and TRBJ1-5; 7 nucleotides match TRBD1. The CDR3 length is 17 residues. Trimming took 0 bases from V and 3 from J; bases not matched to a gene: 11. CDR1 is GTSNPN, CDR2 SVGIG, per germline (reference sequence). The CDR3 spells CAWSVRGRQGDNQPQHF. The CDR3 nucleotides read TGTGCCTGGAGTGTACGTGGGAGGCAGGGGGACAATCAGCCCCAGCATTTT.

The V gene is TRBV28, the J gene TRBJ2-7, with 12 bases identical to TRBD1. The CDR3 has 15 amino acids. Per the germline V gene, CDR1 is MDHEN and CDR2 is SYDVKM. The J segment lost 5 bases and the V segment lost 9 bases, leaving 11 bases of the junction unmatched. As DNA, the CDR3 is TGTGCCAGTTTTGAACCCGGGACAGGGGGCCACGAGCAGTACTTC. Translated, it gives CASFEPGTGGHEQYF.

This clone was recorded a few times. The CDR3 region has the DNA TGTGCCAGCAGTGCGGGGATGTACGTGAACACTGAAGCTTTCTTT. This gives the protein CASSAGMYVNTEAFF. This chain connects TRBV6-1 to TRBJ1-1; no clear D gene. This CDR3 is built from 15 residues. Trimming cost V 4 bases and J 0 bases, with 12 bases left between them. Germline V CDR1 and CDR2: MNHNS, SASEGT.

This clone was seen a few times. The chain employs TRBV27 and TRBJ2-1; 10 bases are shared with TRBD2. The junction had 3 bases not matched to a gene; V was cut back by 6 bases and J by 4 bases. Germline V gives CDR1 MNHEY, CDR2 SMNVEV (reference sequence). The CDR3 sequence is 14 residues long. DNA for the CDR3: TGTGCCAGCAGAGTACTAGCGGGGTACAATGAGCAGTTCTTC. Its translation: CASRVLAGYNEQFF.